What follows describes a single TCR beta chain. Its antigen is not known. These data belong to a study of T-cell memory formation after mild COVID-19. General study points: Still unconfirmed is whether the second-wave clones peaking on day 37 recognized SARS-CoV-2. Contracting clones, day 15 to 85, had balanced CD4/CD8, and later expanders favored CD4+.

5'RACE, which relied on constant-segment primers, yielded TCR alpha and TCR beta cDNA libraries carrying sample barcodes and UMIs. TCRdb recomputed calls from the 5' RACE reads with MiXCR, one row per CDR3 protein. The sample holds roughly 110,000 distinct CDR3 sequences, 22% seen once. Trimming at V came to 5 bases and at J to 6 bases, leaving 7 bases not matched to a gene. From germline, CDR1 is SGHTA and CDR2 FQGNSA. The CDR3 loop spans 16 amino acids. Sequenced: PBMCs or a T cell subset sorted from them (not recorded which). J is TRBJ2-1 and V is TRBV7-2; 13 bases are a match to TRBD2. This sequence was found in a man aged 18 to 30 who had mild COVID-19 (a few samples of this study predate the infection). Cell type and time point are not known. The CDR3 reads CASSPGLAGPGNEQFF. The CDR3 bases are TGTGCCAGCAGCCCGGGACTAGCGGGGCCCGGCAATGAGCAGTTCTTC.